The rows below give T cell receptor beta chains drawn from one sample of a study of T-cell reconstitution after alpha-beta-depleted transplantation in children. TCRdb used MiXCR to reprocess the PCR reads, holding one entry per CDR3 protein. This sample has around 580,000 distinct CDR3 sequences; over 20% occur once, and the top ten carry around a third. This sample comprised PBMCs, obtained before TCRalphabeta/CD19-depleted stem cell transplant. Source of these receptors: a boy less than two years old with Wiskott-Aldrich syndrome, due to receive a stem cell transplant. Both conserved end residues are trimmed from each CDR3. D genes are given only for firm matches.

TRBD1	TRBV24-1	ATSDHAGQGFIGELF
TRBD1	TRBV27	ASSESRGQSPKAF
NA	TRBV10-2	ASSELRKGLSYNEQF
NA	TRBV29-1	SVEAPGYGYT
NA	TRBV12-3/TRBV12-4	ASSTYRDRPSYEQY
NA	TRBV29-1	SVEHTEAF
TRBD2	TRBV5-1	ASSEGLAGGTDAQY
NA	TRBV15	ATSRVGGSEQF
NA	TRBV20-1	SARVSVGQNLNEQF
NA	TRBV12-3/TRBV12-4	ASSPTPSGNTIY
NA	TRBV5-6	ASRPAEGGSTDTQY
TRBD1	TRBV24-1	ATSQGAWTEAF
TRBD1	TRBV20-1	SATGGKPSNTGELF
TRBD1	TRBV4-1	ASSQGQGVFSPLH
TRBD1	TRBV2	ASSLGQGAGDTQY
NA	TRBV5-1	ASSLEVFYGYT
NA	TRBV5-1	ASSQAPFGNGELF
TRBD1	TRBV20-1	SAYLDRLQETQY
NA	TRBV6-5	ASSYPLGRIDNEKLF
NA	TRBV20-1	SARDWARQETQY
TRBD1	TRBV29-1	SASPRDRGTEAF
NA	TRBV10-3	AITQRWPTGEPF
TRBD2	TRBV4-2	ASSLGLAGTTDTQY
NA	TRBV10-2	ASQRAGSSYNEQF
NA	TRBV5-1	ASSLASIGAQETQY
NA	TRBV6-5	ASSYGSSGANVLT
NA	TRBV27	ASSFYRVDTEAF
TRBD1	TRBV7-4	ASSLGQGAEGYT
NA	TRBV20-1	SARDRTGSYEQY
TRBD1	TRBV2	ASSEGGTGRRSPLH
NA	TRBV20-1	SATRQVSSYEQY
NA	TRBV11-3	ASSLGDLYNEQF